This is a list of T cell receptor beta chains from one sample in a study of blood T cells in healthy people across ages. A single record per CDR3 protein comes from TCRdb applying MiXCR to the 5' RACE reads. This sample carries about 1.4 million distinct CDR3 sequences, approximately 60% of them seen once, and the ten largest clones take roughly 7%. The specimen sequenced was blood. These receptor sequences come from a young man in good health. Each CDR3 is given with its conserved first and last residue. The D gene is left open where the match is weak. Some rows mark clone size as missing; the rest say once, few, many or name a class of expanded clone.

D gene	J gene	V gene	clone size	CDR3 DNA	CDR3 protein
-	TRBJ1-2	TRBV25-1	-	TGTGCCAGCCGCCATGTGAACGGAGATGGCTACACCTTC	CASRHVNGDGYTF
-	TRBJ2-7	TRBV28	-	TGTGCCAGCAATGGGGATTCCTACGAGCAGTACTTC	CASNGDSYEQYF
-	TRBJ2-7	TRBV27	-	TGTGCCAGCACCCTGGGCCCCTCCTACGAGCAGTACTTC	CASTLGPSYEQYF
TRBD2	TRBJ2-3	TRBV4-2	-	TGTGCCAGCAGCCAACCCGGACTAGCGGGGACCACAGATACGCAGTATTTT	CASSQPGLAGTTDTQYF
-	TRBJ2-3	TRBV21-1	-	TGTGCCAGCAGCGCTGGGACAGGAAGGAGCACAGATACGCAGTATTTT	CASSAGTGRSTDTQYF
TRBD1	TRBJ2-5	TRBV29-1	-	TGCAGCGCAGCGGACAGGGGAAGGGCCCAGTACTTC	CSAADRGRAQYF
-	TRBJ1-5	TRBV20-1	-	TGCAGTGCGCCAGGGTATAGCAATCAGCCCCAGCATTTT	CSAPGYSNQPQHF
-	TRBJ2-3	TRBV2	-	TGTGCCAGCAGTTCACAGGGATCGACCACAGATACGCAGTATTTT	CASSSQGSTTDTQYF
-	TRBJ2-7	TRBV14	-	TGTGCCAGCAGCCAGGCAGGGGGGACCTACGAGCAGTACTTC	CASSQAGGTYEQYF
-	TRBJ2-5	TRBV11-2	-	TGTGCCAGCAGCTTAGATCCGGGGTTTCGGGAGACCCAGTACTTC	CASSLDPGFRETQYF
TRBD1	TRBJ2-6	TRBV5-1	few	TGCGCCAGCAGCAACAGGGGAGGGGCCAACGTCCTGACTTTC	CASSNRGGANVLTF
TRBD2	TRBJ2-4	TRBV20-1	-	TGCAGTGCAAGCGGGAGGGCCCGTGTTGACATTCAGTACTTC	CSASGRARVDIQYF
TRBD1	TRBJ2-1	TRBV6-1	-	TGTGCCACCAACCCTGGACAGGGATACAATGAGCAGTTCTTC	CATNPGQGYNEQFF
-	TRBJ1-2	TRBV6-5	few	TGTGCCAGCAGTTATAAGGGGAACTATGGCTACACCTTC	CASSYKGNYGYTF
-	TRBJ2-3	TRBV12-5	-	TGTGCTAGTGGCCTCCGCGGAGCTACCTTCACAGATACGCAGTATTTT	CASGLRGATFTDTQYF
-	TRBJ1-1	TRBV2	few	TGTGCCAGCAGTGAGCACACTGAAGCTTTCTTT	CASSEHTEAFF
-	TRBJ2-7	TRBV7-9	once	TGTGCCAGCAGTTGGATCGCAGACGAGCAGTACTTC	CASSWIADEQYF
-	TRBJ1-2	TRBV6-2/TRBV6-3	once	TGTGCCAGCAGTTACTCCGCCGCACCAATTACGTATGGCTACACCTTC	CASSYSAAPITYGYTF
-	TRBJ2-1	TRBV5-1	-	TGCGCCAGCAGCTCCCACCCCATACCAAACACATCTAAATACAATGAGCAGTTCTTC	CASSSHPIPNTSKYNEQFF
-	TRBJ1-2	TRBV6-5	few	TGTGCCAGCAGTTCCCAGGCGGGGCCTGCCTATGGCTACACCTTC	CASSSQAGPAYGYTF
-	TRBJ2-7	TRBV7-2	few	TGTGCCAGCAGCACCAGCGGGTTGAGCTCCTACGAGCAGTACTTC	CASSTSGLSSYEQYF
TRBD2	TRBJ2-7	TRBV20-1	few	TGCAGTGCTAGACTAGCGGGAGCTTTTCTATCCTACGAGCAGTACTTC	CSARLAGAFLSYEQYF
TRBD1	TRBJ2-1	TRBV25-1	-	TGTGCCAGCAGTGGACCAACGGGACAGGGTCCGAGCTCCTACAATGAGCAGTTCTTC	CASSGPTGQGPSSYNEQFF
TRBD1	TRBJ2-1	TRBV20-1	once	TGCAGTGCTGACCCCTCGAGACAGGGTTACAATGAGCAGTTCTTC	CSADPSRQGYNEQFF
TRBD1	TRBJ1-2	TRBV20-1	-	TGCAGTGCTAGAGATCAAAGACAGGGGGCGATCTATGGCTACACCTTC	CSARDQRQGAIYGYTF
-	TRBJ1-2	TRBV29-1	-	TGCACCGTGAGCGGGGCCTATGGCTACACCTTC	CTVSGAYGYTF
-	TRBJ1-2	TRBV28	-	TGTGCCAGCAGTTTAGCGGCAGGAGCTAACTATGGCTACACCTTC	CASSLAAGANYGYTF
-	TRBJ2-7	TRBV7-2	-	TGTGCCAGCAATCCAGGACAGTACGGCGCGAGCTCCTACGAGCAGTACTTC	CASNPGQYGASSYEQYF
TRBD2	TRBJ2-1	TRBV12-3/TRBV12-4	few	TGTGCCAGCAGTCCACCGACTAGCGGGATATACAATGAGCAGTTCTTC	CASSPPTSGIYNEQFF
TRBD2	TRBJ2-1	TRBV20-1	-	TGCAGTGCCATCCGGAATAGCGGGGGTCTGGGGGGTGGGCAGTTCTTC	CSAIRNSGGLGGGQFF
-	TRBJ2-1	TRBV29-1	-	TGCAGCGTTGGCCCCCCCCGGGGTGAGCAGTTCTTC	CSVGPPRGEQFF
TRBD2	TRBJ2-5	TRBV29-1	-	TGCAGCGTGATGGTCCCCGGGGGGGAGACCCAGTACTTC	CSVMVPGGETQYF
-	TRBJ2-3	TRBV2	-	TGTGCCAGCACACCGAAGGAGAGCACAGATACGCAGTATTTT	CASTPKESTDTQYF
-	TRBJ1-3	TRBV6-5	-	TGTGCCAGCAGTCAGGGAGCCCTCTCTGGAAACACCATATATTTT	CASSQGALSGNTIYF
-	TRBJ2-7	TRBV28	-	TGTGCCAGCAGTAGCCGACTCGGATACGAGCAGTACTTC	CASSSRLGYEQYF
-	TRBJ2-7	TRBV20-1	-	TGCAGTGCTAGAGGTGGGGTGGGGCAGGGATCCTACAATGAGCAGTACTTC	CSARGGVGQGSYNEQYF
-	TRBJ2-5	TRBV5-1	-	TGCGCCAGCAGCTGGTTAACACAGGAGGGAGAGACCCAGTACTTC	CASSWLTQEGETQYF
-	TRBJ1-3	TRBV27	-	TGTGCCAGCAGCCCTAACGGGGGGTCTGGAAACACCATATATTTT	CASSPNGGSGNTIYF
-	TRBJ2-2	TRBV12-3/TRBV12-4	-	TGTGCCAGCAGTTACCCCCAGAGGGGCACCGGGGAGCTGTTTTTT	CASSYPQRGTGELFF
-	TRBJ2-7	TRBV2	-	TGTGCCAGCGCCGGGCACCCCTCGGAGCAGTACTTC	CASAGHPSEQYF
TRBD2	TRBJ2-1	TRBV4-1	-	TGCGCCAGCAGCCAAGATTGTGGCGGGAGGCGTAATGAGCAGTTCTTC	CASSQDCGGRRNEQFF
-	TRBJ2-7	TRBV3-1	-	TGTGCCAGCAGCCCACGGATGCTCTACTACGAGCAGTACTTC	CASSPRMLYYEQYF
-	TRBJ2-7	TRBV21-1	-	TGTGCCAGCAGCGAAAGAAAGGGACGGACAACCTACGAGCAGTACTTC	CASSERKGRTTYEQYF
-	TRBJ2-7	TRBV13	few	TGTGCCAGCAGCTCCTACAGCGCTGGCGAGCAGTACTTC	CASSSYSAGEQYF
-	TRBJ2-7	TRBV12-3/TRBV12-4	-	TGTGCCAGCAGTTTAAGGGACTCGATCTACGAGCAGTACTTC	CASSLRDSIYEQYF
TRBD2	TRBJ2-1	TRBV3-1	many	TGTGCCAGCAGCCAAGATAGGCGGACTAGCGGGATCAATGAGCAGTTCTTC	CASSQDRRTSGINEQFF
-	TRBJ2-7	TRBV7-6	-	TGTGCCAGCAGCTTAGAAGGGGGGCAGCCTTGGGAGCAGTACTTC	CASSLEGGQPWEQYF
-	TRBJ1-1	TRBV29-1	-	TGCAGCGTTGTGATATACACTGAAGCTTTCTTT	CSVVIYTEAFF
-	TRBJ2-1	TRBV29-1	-	TGCAGCGCAATGGCTAGCCTCTATGAGCAGTTCTTC	CSAMASLYEQFF
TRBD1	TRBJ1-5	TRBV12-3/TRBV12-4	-	TGTGCCAGCGCTGGGGCAGGGGGACAGCCCCAGCATTTT	CASAGAGGQPQHF
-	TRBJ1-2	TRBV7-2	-	TGTGCCAGCAGGGGGGGGCAGGGGAATTACTATGGCTACACCTTC	CASRGGQGNYYGYTF
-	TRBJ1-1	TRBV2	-	TGTGCCAGCAGTGAACAGGGGATGAACACTGAAGCTTTCTTT	CASSEQGMNTEAFF
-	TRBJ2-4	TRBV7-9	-	TGTGCCAGCAGCTTAGGGGGGACTTGTGAGCAGTACTTC	CASSLGGTCEQYF
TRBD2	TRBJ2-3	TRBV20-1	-	TGCAGTGCTAACCCGACTAGCGGGCGGGCAGATACGCAGTATTTT	CSANPTSGRADTQYF
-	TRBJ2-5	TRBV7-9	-	TGTGCCAGCAGCCCACGGGGGGCAAAAGAGACCCAGTACTTC	CASSPRGAKETQYF
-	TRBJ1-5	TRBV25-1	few	TGTGCCAGCAGTGAATATAAGGTTGGGAGCCAGGGAGAACAGCCCCAGCATTTT	CASSEYKVGSQGEQPQHF
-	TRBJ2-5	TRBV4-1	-	TGCGCCAGCAGCCAAGTACAGGGGACCCAGTACTTC	CASSQVQGTQYF
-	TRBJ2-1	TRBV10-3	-	TGTGCCATCAGTGAGTCGCGGGGACTTCAATCCAATGAGCAGTTCTTC	CAISESRGLQSNEQFF
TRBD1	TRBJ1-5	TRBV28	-	TGTGCCAGCAGCTCCGGGACAGGGCCTTGGCAGCCCCAGCATTTT	CASSSGTGPWQPQHF